Shown below are 22 T cell receptor beta chains from a single sample sequenced in a study of blood T cells in healthy people across ages. The second PCR ran about 6 to 12 cycles with a sample-barcoded 5' primer and J-beta primers. TCRdb re-called the 5' RACE reads with MiXCR, one entry per CDR3 protein. This table holds roughly 860,000 distinct CDR3 sequences, approximately 59% found once. Sequences were obtained from blood. These receptors originate from a man aged 30-40 years in good health.

Comments on this clonotype: A much larger clonotype is one base distant, so this may be a read error. The chain has TRBV2 and TRBJ2-6; D ambiguous. The CDR3 extends over 12 amino acids. Deletions cut 7 bases from V and 3 bases from J, with 4 bases between. CDR1 is SNHLY and CDR2 is FYNNEI in the germline V gene. The CDR3 region is CASIFGANVLTF. The CDR3 DNA follows: TGTGCCAGCATTTTTGGGGCCAACGTCCTGACTTTC.

The gene calls are TRBV25-1 and TRBJ1-6, with TRBD1 matching over 7 bases. Germline CDR1 MGHDK, CDR2 SYGVNS. The length of the CDR3 is 15 residues. Losses at the gene ends were 3 bases for V and 9 bases for J; bases not matched to a gene: 8. The CDR3 DNA reads TGTGCCAGCAGTGACCAAGACAGGGTTAGTTCACCCCTCCACTTT. This encodes CASSDQDRVSSPLHF.

V usage is TRBV5-1 and J usage is TRBJ2-2; either TRBD1 or TRBD2 may fit D (5 bases each). V lost 0 bases, J lost 0 bases, and 15 bases lay in between. The germline gives CDR1 SGHRS, CDR2 YFSETQ. The CDR3 covers 18 residues. The CDR3 here is CASSLAGAGPPNTGELFF. CDR3 nucleotides: TGCGCCAGCAGCTTGGCCGGGGCAGGCCCGCCGAACACCGGGGAGCTGTTTTTT.

V and J are TRBV9 and TRBJ1-2, with TRBD1 matching 9 bases. The CDR3 runs to 17 residues. V lost 0 bases, J lost 4 bases, and 10 bases stayed unmatched. Looked up from germline, CDR1 is SGDLS and CDR2 is YYNGEE. The CDR3 sequence: CASSVESGQGTFYGYTF. Here the CDR3 DNA reads TGTGCCAGCAGCGTAGAGTCCGGACAGGGGACATTCTATGGCTACACCTTC. Drawing the rest from reference TRBV9 and TRBJ1-2, the complete variable domain is DSGVTQTPKHLITATGQRVTLRCSPRSGDLSVYWYQQSLDQGLQFLIQYYNGEERAKGNILERFSAQQFPDLHSELNLSSLELGDSALYFCASSVESGQGTFYGYTFGSGTRLTVV.

This clonotype is a singleton in its sample. This chain joins TRBV4-1 and TRBJ2-7; D possibly corresponds to TRBD1 (7 bases). The V gene's germline CDR1 is MGHRA and CDR2 YSYEKL. V dropped 0 bases and J dropped 5 bases, with 14 bases sitting between them. This CDR3 has 15 amino acids. CDR3 nucleotide sequence: TGCGCCAGCAGCCAAGAATTCAGGGGGGACCACGAGCAGTACTTC. It yields the protein CASSQEFRGDHEQYF.

This clonotype has only a few counts. The chain combines TRBV29-1 with TRBJ2-4; 15 positions agree with TRBD2. The CDR3 loop spans 12 amino acids. Germline CDR1 is SQVTM and CDR2 is ANQGSEA. The V segment lost 7 bases and the J segment 10 bases; nucleotides outside the gene matches: 2. Here the CDR3 DNA reads TGCAGCGGGGGGACTAGCGGGGGGATTCAGTACTTC. This sequence encodes CSGGTSGGIQYF.

The rearrangement joins TRBV9 to TRBJ2-3, with TRBD2 identical over 9 bases. The CDR3 length is 16 residues. The junction had 11 bases not matched to a gene; V was cut back by 4 bases and J by 5 bases. CDR1 is SGDLS, CDR2 YYNGEE, per germline. The CDR3, as DNA: TGTGCCAGCAGCCGAGGGGCTAGCGGGGCACAAGATACGCAGTATTTT. Translation gives CASSRGASGAQDTQYF.

This clonotype was counted a few times. The chain has TRBV9 and TRBJ2-3; tentatively, D is TRBD1 or TRBD2 (5 bases each). This CDR3 is 14 amino acids long. Trimming pared 1 base from V and 5 bases from J, leaving 11 bases between. Germline V gene data show CDR1 as SGDLS and CDR2 as YYNGEE. The CDR3 nucleotides read TGTGCCAGCAGCGTACGAGGGGTGGGAGATACGCAGTATTTT. Translated, it gives CASSVRGVGDTQYF.

This clonotype was seen only once. The chain combines TRBV28 with TRBJ2-5; tentative D call: TRBD2 (5 bases). The CDR3 loop spans 14 amino acids. With 7 bases removed from V and 3 bases from J, the gap between germline ends came to 15 bases. Germline lookup yields CDR1 MDHEN and CDR2 SYDVKM. The CDR3 spells CASTVRGKKETQYF. The CDR3 DNA is TGTGCCAGCACCGTACGGGGAAAGAAAGAGACCCAGTACTTC.

There are a few counts of this clonotype. CDR3 region: CASTPSRLAGTDTQYF. The CDR3 DNA reads as TGTGCCAGCACCCCCTCTCGGTTGGCGGGCACAGATACGCAGTATTTT. J is TRBJ2-3 and V is TRBV6-2 or TRBV6-3; D unclear. Germline lookup yields CDR1 MNHEY and CDR2 SVGEGT. V lost 7 bases and J lost 1, with 18 bases in between. The CDR3 runs 16 residues.

The table lists this clonotype with a count of one. This sequence joins TRBV6-2 or TRBV6-3 and TRBJ2-4, with D possibly called TRBD1 or TRBD2 (5 bases each). TRBJ2-5 explains the end of the DNA better; the J call may be wrong. CDR1 and CDR2 (germline): MNHEY, SVGEGT. This CDR3 is built from 14 residues. The CDR3 spells CASSRDLGVETQYF. For the CDR3, the DNA is TGTGCCAGCAGCCGGGACCTAGGCGTTGAGACCCAGTACTTC.

This clonotype was counted a single time. V and J are TRBV7-2 and TRBJ2-5; TRBD2 matches 13 bases. The assigned J gene may be wrong: the sequence end matches TRBJ2-7 better. The CDR3 is made up of 16 amino acids. The germline CDR1 and CDR2 sequences are SGHTA and FQGNSA. The CDR3 region has the DNA TGTGCCAGCAGCTTACCGCGACTAGCGGGGGGTTACGAGCAGTACTTC. Its translation: CASSLPRLAGGYEQYF.

V is TRBV29-1 and J is TRBJ1-1; D is undetermined. This CDR3 comprises 16 residues. V lost 2 bases, J lost 5 bases, and 21 bases lay in between. CDR1 is SQVTM and CDR2 is ANQGSEA in the germline V gene. The CDR3 region has the DNA TGCAGCGTTGAAAGTGATGGGGTCCTAGTGGAGACTGAAGCTTTCTTT. Translation gives CSVESDGVLVETEAFF.

Comments on this clonotype: A much larger clonotype is one base distant, so this may be a read error. V gene TRBV7-2 combines with J gene TRBJ1-4, with D uncertain. The germline gives CDR1 SGHTA, CDR2 FQGNSA. V was clipped by 1 base and J by 4 bases, with 7 bases between them. This CDR3 is 14 amino acids long. The CDR3 DNA reads TGTGCCAGCAGCTTAGAAGCATTTAATGAAAAACTGTTTTTT. Its protein product is CASSLEAFNEKLFF.

This chain links TRBV27 with TRBJ1-2; D not resolved. The CDR3 contains 16 residues. CDR1 is MNHEY, CDR2 SMNVEV, per germline (reference sequence). The ends were cut back, 2 bases at V and 1 base at J, with 14 bases in the middle. CDR3 sequence: CASSLRIREVNYGYTF. CDR3 DNA sequence: TGTGCCAGCAGTTTACGTATTCGGGAAGTTAACTATGGCTACACCTTC.

The chain links TRBV6-5 to TRBJ2-1, with TRBD2 as a possible D gene (6 bases). The V gene lost 2 bases and the J gene lost 5 bases, with 13 bases spanning the gap. Germline CDR1 and CDR2: MNHEY and SVGAGI. The CDR3 sequence is 15 residues long. The CDR3, as DNA: TGTGCCAGCAGTTACGGCGGGCGGGGACACAATGAGCAGTTCTTC. It codes for CASSYGGRGHNEQFF.

The V and J genes are TRBV6-6 and TRBJ1-2, with 7 bases fitting TRBD1. The junction had 2 bases not matched to a gene; V was cut back by 0 bases and J by 7 bases. This CDR3 contains 13 residues. The germline V gene encodes CDR1 MNHNY and CDR2 SVGAGI (reference sequence). As DNA, the CDR3 is TGTGCCAGCAGTTACTCTCCAGGGGGTGGCTACACCTTC. This gives the protein CASSYSPGGGYTF.

The V gene is TRBV9, the J gene TRBJ2-7, with unresolved D. V was cut by 0 bases and J by 3 bases, with 10 bases left in between. The CDR3 sequence is 14 residues long. Germline V gives CDR1 SGDLS, CDR2 YYNGEE. The CDR3 is CASSVGISNYEQYF. The CDR3 coding sequence is TGTGCCAGCAGCGTAGGAATTAGCAACTACGAGCAGTACTTC. Looking up the rest from reference TRBV9 and TRBJ2-7 gives the full variable domain: DSGVTQTPKHLITATGQRVTLRCSPRSGDLSVYWYQQSLDQGLQFLIQYYNGEERAKGNILERFSAQQFPDLHSELNLSSLELGDSALYFCASSVGISNYEQYFGPGTRLTVT.

The rearrangement uses TRBV7-3 and TRBJ2-1, with D unclear. Germline-derived CDR1 and CDR2 are SGHTA and FQGTGA. The ends were cut back, 2 bases at V and 6 bases at J, with 8 bases in the middle. The CDR3 covers 13 residues. This chain's CDR3 is CASSLRNSNEQFF. The CDR3 DNA sequence: TGTGCCAGCAGCTTACGCAACAGCAATGAGCAGTTCTTC.

The table lists this clonotype with a few counts. The rearrangement links TRBV28 to TRBJ2-4, with D possibly being TRBD1 (6 bases). The J call could be wrong; TRBJ2-5 is a better fit for the DNA end. CDR3 length: 14 amino acids. Germline CDR1 MDHEN, CDR2 SYDVKM. In DNA, the CDR3 is TGTGCCAGCAGTTTATCCCCACAGGGTGGGACCCAGTACTTC. Its translation: CASSLSPQGGTQYF.

This chain uses TRBV29-1 with TRBJ1-1; D gene ambiguous. The CDR3 is made up of 13 amino acids. In germline, CDR1 is SQVTM, CDR2 ANQGSEA. V dropped 3 bases and J dropped 5 bases, with 13 bases sitting between them. CDR3 protein: CSVEIVRNTEAFF. The CDR3 DNA follows: TGCAGCGTTGAGATTGTTAGAAATACTGAAGCTTTCTTT.

This chain uses TRBV6-2 or TRBV6-3 with TRBJ2-7; possible D gene TRBD1, 6 bases. The V and J ends lost 3 bases and 6 bases respectively, with 9 bases between them. Looked up from germline, CDR1 is MNHEY and CDR2 is SVGEGT. This CDR3 spans 12 amino acids. The CDR3 nucleotides are TGTGCCAGCAGTTATACAGGGAGCGAGCAGTACTTC. It is translated as CASSYTGSEQYF.